The present entry profiles one TCR beta chain with its context. This clonotype was detected ten times or more. There is no known antigen for this receptor. The input lacks base qualities; no much larger clone sits a single base away. From a lookup of the germline V gene, CDR1 and CDR2 are SNHLY and FYNNEI. The CDR3, cysteine through phenylalanine, is 14 amino acids long. Only the CDR3 portion is preserved as DNA: 42 bases, with reading frame beginning at the first base. V is pruned by 8 bases and J by 7 bases, leaving 6 bases of the junction without a gene match. The sample is drawn from a study of spatial heterogeneity in lung cancer (dated by TCRdb to about 2019). General notes on the study: Beta-chain transcripts were consistently detected in greater numbers than alpha-chain transcripts, which likely reflected higher beta-chain transcript abundance. Both alpha and beta chains were TCR-sequenced in 210 or so tumor regions, around 65 matched nontumor lung samples and around 54 PBMC samples obtained at surgery. The study linked features of the TCR repertoire to counts of nonsynonymous mutations, which were determined by whole-exome sequencing of tumor tissue. In non-small cell lung cancer, the study quantitatively compared TCR alpha and beta repertoires across several tumor regions, matched nontumor lung, and blood. In tumor regions, TCR transcript counts showed a strong correlation with a T cell transcriptional module score derived from matched bulk RNA-seq. In the raw uncorrected reads, each unique combination of TCR and UMI appeared on average more than ten times.

The investigation overall reported the following: The count of ubiquitous expanded TCRs correlated with the count of ubiquitous nonsynonymous mutations, and the count of regional expanded TCRs correlated with the count of regional nonsynonymous mutations. The tumor nonsynonymous mutation count correlated with the number of expanded alpha and beta TCRs within the tumor. Estimated TCR-seq coverage of tumor T cells was only around 7% for alpha chains and around 13% for beta chains. Confirming at a functional level the hypothesis that regional TCRs recognize regional mutations was considered to require additional single-cell paired TCR alpha and beta sequencing.

Libraries were built with 5' RACE. Sequenced on a NextSeq 500. To allow correction of PCR and sequencing errors, the TCR library protocol tagged every TCR cDNA molecule with a unique molecular identifier. As for how the authors treated the data: Decombinator tools were used for TCR identification, UMI-based error correction and CDR3 extraction. TCRs above a frequency of 2 per 1,000, corresponding to the top 1% of the tumor frequency distribution, were defined as expanded. Expanded tumor TCRs were classed as regional if statistically deemed absent (corrected P<0.05) from at least one tumor region, otherwise ubiquitous. Renyi diversity was computed with the R vegan package after each repertoire had been subsampled 100 times to 5,000 TCRs. CDR3 similarity networks were built from amino acid triplet string-kernel similarity, connecting CDR3s with pairwise similarity above 0.82. In TCRdb, the public reads were trimmed at Q25 with fastp and aligned with MiXCR, with productive beta chains retained. Rows with one shared CDR3 protein collapse into an entry with the most common genes and DNA. In this record, the V and J calls reflect TCRdb's handling and not the investigators' own analysis. Across this sample there are 20,000 to 30,000 distinct CDR3 sequences, with approximately 9% seen only once. About 8% of the sample goes to the ten largest clones.

Taken with the paper, the label for time point translates to: sample taken at primary tumor resection. Samples were obtained from around 72 patients with early-stage, untreated non-small cell lung cancer from the lung TRACERx cohort. Whole RNA extracted from tumor and nontumor lung tissue, or from cryopreserved PBMC samples, was used for TCR sequencing without cell sorting. A patient was chosen for TCR sequencing only when enough RNA was available from at least two tumor regions. Before being selected, tumor and adjacent nontumor lung specimens were reviewed by a lung pathologist. Recombination linked TRBV2 to TRBJ2-1; 12 nucleotides in the junction match TRBD2. This clonotype was sampled from a male donor with early-stage non-small cell lung cancer. This material consisted of lung tumor tissue, taken at surgery. At the DNA level, the sequence is TGTGCCAGCTGGGAACTAGCGGGGGGAAATGAGCAGTTCTTC. It specifies CASWELAGGNEQFF.